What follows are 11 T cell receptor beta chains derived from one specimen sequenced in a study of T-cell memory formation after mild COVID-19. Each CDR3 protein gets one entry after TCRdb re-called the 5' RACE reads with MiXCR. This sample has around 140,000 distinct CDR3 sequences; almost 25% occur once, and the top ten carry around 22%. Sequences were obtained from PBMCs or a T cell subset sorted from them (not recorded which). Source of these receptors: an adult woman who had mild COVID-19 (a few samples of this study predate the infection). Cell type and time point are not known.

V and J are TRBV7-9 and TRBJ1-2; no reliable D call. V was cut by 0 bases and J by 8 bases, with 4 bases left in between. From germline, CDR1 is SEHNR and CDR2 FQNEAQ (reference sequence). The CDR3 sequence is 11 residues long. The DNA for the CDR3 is TGTGCCAGCAGCTTAGCGGGCGGCTACACCTTC. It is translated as CASSLAGGYTF.

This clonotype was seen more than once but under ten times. The CDR3 region is CASSVGTGGDGYTF. In nucleotides, the CDR3 is TGTGCCAGCAGTGTCGGGACAGGGGGCGATGGCTACACCTTC. The gene calls are TRBV12-3 or TRBV12-4 and TRBJ1-2; 12 bases are a match to TRBD1. V lost 5 bases to trimming and J lost 6 bases; unmatched junction nucleotides: 4. This CDR3 contains 14 residues.

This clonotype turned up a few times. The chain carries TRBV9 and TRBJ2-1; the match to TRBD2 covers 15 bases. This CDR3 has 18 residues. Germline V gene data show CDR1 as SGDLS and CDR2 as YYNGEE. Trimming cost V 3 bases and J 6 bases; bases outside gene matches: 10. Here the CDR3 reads CASSEWTSGGEISNEQFF. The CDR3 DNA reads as TGTGCCAGCAGCGAATGGACTAGCGGGGGGGAAATATCCAATGAGCAGTTCTTC.

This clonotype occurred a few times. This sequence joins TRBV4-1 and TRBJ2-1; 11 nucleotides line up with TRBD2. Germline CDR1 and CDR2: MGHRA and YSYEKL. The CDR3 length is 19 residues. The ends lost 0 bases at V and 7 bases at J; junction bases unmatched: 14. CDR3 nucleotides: TGCGCCAGCAGCCAAGATCGAGTAGCGGGGGGGCGGTATGGGAATGAGCAGTTCTTC. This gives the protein CASSQDRVAGGRYGNEQFF.

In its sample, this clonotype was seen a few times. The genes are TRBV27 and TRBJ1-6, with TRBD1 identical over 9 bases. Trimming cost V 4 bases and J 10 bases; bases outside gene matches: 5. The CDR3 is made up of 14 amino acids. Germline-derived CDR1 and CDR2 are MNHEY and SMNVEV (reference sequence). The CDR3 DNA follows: TGTGCCAGCAGTTCGGGACAGGGCGACTCACCCCTCCACTTT. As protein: CASSSGQGDSPLHF.

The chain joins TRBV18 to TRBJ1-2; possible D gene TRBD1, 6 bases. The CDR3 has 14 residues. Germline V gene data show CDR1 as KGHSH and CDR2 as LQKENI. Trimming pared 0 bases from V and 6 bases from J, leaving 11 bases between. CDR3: CASSPPEGGDGYTF. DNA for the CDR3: TGTGCCAGCTCACCACCGGAAGGGGGTGATGGCTACACCTTC.

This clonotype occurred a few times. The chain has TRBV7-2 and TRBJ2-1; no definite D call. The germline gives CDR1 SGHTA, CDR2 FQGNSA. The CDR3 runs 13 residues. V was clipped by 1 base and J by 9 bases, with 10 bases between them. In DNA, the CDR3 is TGTGCCAGCAGCTTAGGTGGAGAGGTTGAGCAGTTCTTC. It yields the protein CASSLGGEVEQFF.

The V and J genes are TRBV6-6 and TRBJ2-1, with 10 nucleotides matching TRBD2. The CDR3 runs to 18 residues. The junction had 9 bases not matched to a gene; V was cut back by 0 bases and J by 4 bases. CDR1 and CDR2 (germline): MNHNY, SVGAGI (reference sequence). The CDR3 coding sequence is TGTGCCAGCAGTTACTCTACCCCGGGACTAGCGCATTACAATGAGCAGTTCTTC. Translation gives CASSYSTPGLAHYNEQFF.

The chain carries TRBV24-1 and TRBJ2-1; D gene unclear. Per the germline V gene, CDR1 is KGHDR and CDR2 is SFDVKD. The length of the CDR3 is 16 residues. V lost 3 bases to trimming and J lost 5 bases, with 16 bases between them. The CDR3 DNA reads TGTGCCACCAGTGATCGTGTCAACCGAGAGAACAATGAGCAGTTCTTC. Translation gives CATSDRVNRENNEQFF.

The CDR3 here is CSARDVGQYYGYTF. In DNA form, the CDR3 reads TGCAGTGCTAGAGACGTGGGACAGTACTATGGCTACACCTTC. This chain uses TRBV20-1 with TRBJ1-2, with 7 bases that match TRBD1. The V gene end was trimmed by 0 bases and the J gene end by 3 bases; junction bases not matched to a gene: 4. This CDR3 comprises 14 residues. Looked up from germline, CDR1 is DFQATT and CDR2 is SNEGSKA (reference sequence).

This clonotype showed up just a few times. CDR3: CATSGWEDTGELFF. CDR3 bases: TGTGCCACCAGTGGGTGGGAGGACACCGGGGAGCTGTTTTTT. The chain is built from TRBV24-1 and TRBJ2-2, with D possibly matching TRBD2 (6 bases). V lost 5 bases and J 3 bases, leaving 9 bases between the germline ends. CDR3 size: 14 residues. Per germline, CDR1 KGHDR and CDR2 SFDVKD.